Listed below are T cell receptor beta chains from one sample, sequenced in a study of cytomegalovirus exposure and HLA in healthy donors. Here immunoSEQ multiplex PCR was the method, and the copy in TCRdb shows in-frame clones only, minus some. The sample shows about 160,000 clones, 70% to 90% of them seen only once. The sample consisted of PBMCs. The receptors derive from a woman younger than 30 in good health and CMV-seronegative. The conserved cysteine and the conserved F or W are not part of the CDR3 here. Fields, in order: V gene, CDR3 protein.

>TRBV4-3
ASSQAGQGTGELF
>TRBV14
ASSGQVSYEQY
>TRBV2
ASSRTENTEAF
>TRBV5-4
ASSPGLAGRFGNEQF
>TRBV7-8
ASSLDRGLGNTIY
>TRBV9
ASSVDPEGTYGYGYT
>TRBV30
AWTGKETQY
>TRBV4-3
ASSQDSVLAPNEQF
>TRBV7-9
ASSPRGSYGYT
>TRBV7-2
ASSSRGQTEAF
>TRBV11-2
ASSLPGLEQY
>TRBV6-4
ASSDSDKSYGYT
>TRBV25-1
ASSESPRGGNYGYT
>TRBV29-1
SVEWMGTGEEKLF
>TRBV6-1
AGGRVGWNEQF
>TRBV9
ASSGRWEYGYT
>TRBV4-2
ASSQDLELTIY
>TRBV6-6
ASSYGGQGAHEQY
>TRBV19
ASSPRTGGNEQY